This T cell receptor beta chain was observed in a study of blood T cell repertoires in COVID-19. The CDR3 is made up of 14 amino acids. Germline V lookup: CDR1 SGHDT, CDR2 YYEEEE. Trimming removed 4 bases from V and 5 bases from J, with 16 bases in between. The table came from immunoSEQ multiplex PCR; TCRdb's copy has only in-frame clones and leaves some out. The table records fewer than 400,000 clones, around 87% of them present only once. Input material: peripheral blood. The chain carries TRBV5-6 and TRBJ2-7, with D possibly being TRBD1 (8 bases). The receptor was derived from a human donor in a cohort sampled during active COVID-19. The CDR3 nucleotides are TGTGCCAGCAGCCCCTGGACAGGGAGGGACGAGCAGTACTTC. Translation: CASSPWTGRDEQYF.